This entry lists 22 T cell receptor beta chains sequenced from one sample in a study of monozygotic twins with inflammatory bowel disease. Following a re-call of the 5' RACE reads, TCRdb has one entry per CDR3 protein and lacks DNA. With a few hundred thousand distinct CDR3 sequences in the sample, the ten largest clones hold around 2.4%. Sequenced sample: blood. The receptors shown here come from a human donor with ulcerative colitis or Crohn's disease, or a healthy co-twin of an affected twin (not recorded which).

The chain links TRBV19 to TRBJ1-1; the D gene TCRdb calls, TRBD1, cannot be checked with no DNA. The CDR3 consists of 15 residues. Per the germline V gene, CDR1 is LNHDA and CDR2 is SQIVND (reference sequence). Here the CDR3 reads CASKGLGQSNTEAFF.

The CDR3 spells CAISESRSGANVLTF. The chain couples TRBV10-3 to TRBJ2-6. The CDR3 consists of 15 residues. CDR1 and CDR2 from the germline V gene are ENHRY and SYGVKD.

The rearrangement links TRBV19 to TRBJ2-7. The germline V gene has CDR1 LNHDA and CDR2 SQIVND (reference sequence). This CDR3 is built from 14 residues. CDR3 in amino acids: CASSMDRDSYEQYF.

This chain joins TRBV7-8 and TRBJ2-3; TCRdb returns TRBD2, unconfirmable since there is no DNA. Per the germline V gene, CDR1 is SGHVS and CDR2 is FQNEAQ. The CDR3 totals 16 residues. The CDR3 sequence: CASSQGLAGKTDTQYF. The whole variable domain, filled in from reference TRBV7-8 and TRBJ2-3, reads GAGVSQSPRYKVAKRGQDVALRCDPISGHVSLFWYQQALGQGPEFLTYFQNEAQLDKSGLPSDRFFAERPEGSVSTLKIQRTQQEDSAVYLCASSQGLAGKTDTQYFGPGTRLTVL.

The chain joins TRBV29-1 to TRBJ2-5; TCRdb proposes TRBD1, but this gene call is untestable without DNA. Germline values: CDR1 SQVTM, CDR2 ANQGSEA. The CDR3 has 13 residues. CDR3 loop: CSVEATAQETQYF.

V usage is TRBV12-3 or TRBV12-4 and J usage is TRBJ2-1. This CDR3 contains 16 residues. CDR3 in amino acids: CASSPTDSLQGNEQFF.

The chain couples TRBV5-6 to TRBJ2-1. The CDR3 totals 16 residues. Germline V gene lookup returns CDR1 SGHDT and CDR2 YYEEEE. CDR3 sequence reads: CASSFARRSSYNEQFF.

This chain joins TRBV6-1 and TRBJ2-1; TCRdb's assignment of TRBD2 cannot be checked, as there is no DNA. CDR3 length: 17 residues. Germline V gives CDR1 MNHNS, CDR2 SASEGT. The CDR3 loop reads CASRSPVRNKGPNEQFF.

This chain links TRBV20-1 with TRBJ2-2; the TCRdb call, TRBD1, lacks DNA for checking. This CDR3 has 19 amino acids. Germline V gene lookup returns CDR1 DFQATT and CDR2 SNEGSKA (reference sequence). The CDR3 protein is CSARGPPGEGAILVGELFF.

This sequence joins TRBV7-6 and TRBJ1-4; without DNA, the TCRdb call of TRBD1 cannot be checked. The germline V gene encodes CDR1 SGHVS and CDR2 FNYEAQ. The CDR3 is 15 amino acids. The CDR3 protein is CASSFTGTDNEKLFF.

The CDR3 sequence is CASSVPGTATYEQYF. The chain employs TRBV28 and TRBJ2-7; TCRdb's assignment of TRBD1 cannot be checked, as there is no DNA. Germline assignment: CDR1 MDHEN and CDR2 SYDVKM. CDR3 length: 15 residues. Full variable domain (remainder filled in from reference TRBV28 and TRBJ2-7): DVKVTQSSRYLVKRTGEKVFLECVQDMDHENMFWYRQDPGLGLRLIYFSYDVKMKEKGDIPEGYSVSREKKERFSLILESASTNQTSMYLCASSVPGTATYEQYFGPGTRLTVT.

The rearrangement uses TRBV7-8 and TRBJ2-1; no DNA is available, so the TRBD2 call from TCRdb remains unchecked. Germline V gene data show CDR1 as SGHVS and CDR2 as FQNEAQ. The CDR3 totals 15 residues. The CDR3 here is CASSLTSGIYNEQFF.

The chain joins TRBV5-5 to TRBJ2-1; checking the TCRdb D call of TRBD1 is not possible without DNA. Germline-derived CDR1 and CDR2 are SGHKS and YYEKEE (reference sequence). The CDR3 totals 12 residues. The CDR3 reads CASSITGGEQFF.

This rearrangement joins TRBV10-1 to TRBJ2-3; as DNA is missing, the TRBD1 call by TCRdb cannot be tested. The CDR3 consists of 14 residues. Germline V CDR1 and CDR2: WNHNN, SYGVQD (reference sequence). The CDR3 sequence is CASSRNRVTDTQYF.

The V and J genes are TRBV29-1 and TRBJ2-1; without DNA, the TCRdb call of TRBD1 cannot be checked. This CDR3 region has 14 residues. Germline values: CDR1 SQVTM, CDR2 ANQGSEA. CDR3 sequence: CSLSRDLHSDEQFF.

The chain has TRBV15 and TRBJ2-1; TCRdb lists TRBD2, though no DNA is available to test this call. The CDR3 length is 13 residues. Germline V CDR1 and CDR2: LNHNV, YYDKDF (reference sequence). CDR3 region: CAVHSSGYNEQFF. Looking up the rest from reference TRBV15 and TRBJ2-1 gives the full variable domain: DAMVIQNPRYQVTQFGKPVTLSCSQTLNHNVMYWYQQKSSQAPKLLFHYYDKDFNNEADTPDNFQSRRPNTSFCFLDIRSPGLGDTAMYLCAVHSSGYNEQFFGPGTRLTVL.

This chain uses TRBV7-2 with TRBJ2-7. Germline assignment: CDR1 SGHTA and CDR2 FQGNSA. This CDR3 is 14 amino acids long. The CDR3 is CASSLNSRGYEQYF.

V usage is TRBV11-1 and J usage is TRBJ2-7. Germline CDR1 SGHAT, CDR2 FQDESV (reference sequence). CDR3 length: 14 residues. The chain's CDR3 is CASSLVTGAYEQYF.

V usage is TRBV5-5 and J usage is TRBJ2-1; TCRdb names TRBD1, which stays unverified in the absence of DNA. Germline assignment: CDR1 SGHKS and CDR2 YYEKEE (reference sequence). This CDR3 comprises 15 residues. The CDR3 loop reads CASSLVGQGYNEQFF. Complete variable domain (other parts from reference TRBV5-5 and TRBJ2-1): DAGVTQSPTHLIKTRGQQVTLRCSPISGHKSVSWYQQVLGQGPQFIFQYYEKEERGRGNFPDRFSARQFPNYSSELNVNALLLGDSALYLCASSLVGQGYNEQFFGPGTRLTVL.

The chain is built from TRBV20-1 and TRBJ1-1; TCRdb outputs TRBD1, but without DNA this stays unchecked. This CDR3 is 13 amino acids long. Germline V gene lookup returns CDR1 DFQATT and CDR2 SNEGSKA (reference sequence). CDR3 region: CSAGQGARTEAFF.

The CDR3 spells CASSLATGLGENTEAFF. This sequence joins TRBV28 and TRBJ1-1; the D gene TCRdb calls, TRBD1, cannot be checked with no DNA. Germline CDR1 reads MDHEN; CDR2 reads SYDVKM. CDR3 size: 17 residues.

The rearrangement links TRBV20-1 to TRBJ1-4; TCRdb designates TRBD1, a call that cannot be tested without DNA. Germline V lookup: CDR1 DFQATT, CDR2 SNEGSKA (reference sequence). The CDR3 has 16 residues. The CDR3 here is CSAHRDRASGNEKLFF.